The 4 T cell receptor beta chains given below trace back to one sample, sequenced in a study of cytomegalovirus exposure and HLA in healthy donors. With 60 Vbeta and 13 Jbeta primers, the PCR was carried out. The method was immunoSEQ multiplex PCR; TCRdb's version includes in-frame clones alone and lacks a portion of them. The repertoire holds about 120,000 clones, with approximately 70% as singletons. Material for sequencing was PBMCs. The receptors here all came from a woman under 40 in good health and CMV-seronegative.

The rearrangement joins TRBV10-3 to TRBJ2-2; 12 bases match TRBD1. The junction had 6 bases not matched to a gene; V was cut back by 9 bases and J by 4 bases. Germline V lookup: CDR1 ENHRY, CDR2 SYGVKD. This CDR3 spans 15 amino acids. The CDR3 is CAMGQGAERTGELFF. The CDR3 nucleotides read TGTGCCATGGGACAGGGGGCCGAACGCACCGGGGAGCTGTTTTTT.

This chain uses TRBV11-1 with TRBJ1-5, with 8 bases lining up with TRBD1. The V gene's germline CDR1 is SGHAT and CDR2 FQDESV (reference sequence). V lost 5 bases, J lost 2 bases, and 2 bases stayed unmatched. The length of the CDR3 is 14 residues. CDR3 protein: CASSPTGGNQPQHF. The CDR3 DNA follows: TGTGCCAGCAGCCCGACAGGGGGCAATCAGCCCCAGCATTTT.

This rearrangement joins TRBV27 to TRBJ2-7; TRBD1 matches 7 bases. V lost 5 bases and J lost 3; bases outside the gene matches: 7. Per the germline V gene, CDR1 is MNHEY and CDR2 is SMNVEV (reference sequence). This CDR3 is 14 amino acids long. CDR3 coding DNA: TGTGCCAGCAGTCCTGGGACAGAGGGCTACGAGCAGTACTTC. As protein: CASSPGTEGYEQYF.

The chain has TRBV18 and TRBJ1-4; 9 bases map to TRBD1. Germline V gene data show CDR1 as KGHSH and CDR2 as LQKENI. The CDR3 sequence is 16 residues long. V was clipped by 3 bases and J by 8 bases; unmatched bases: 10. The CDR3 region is CASSPPQGAVSEKLFF. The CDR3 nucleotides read TGTGCCAGCTCACCCCCACAGGGGGCGGTTTCGGAAAAACTGTTTTTT.